This record looks at one T cell receptor beta chain sequence and its context. Method: immunoSEQ multiplex PCR; TCRdb's copy keeps in-frame clones and lacks some. The sample lists roughly 99,000 clones; 84% were seen once. This sample was included in a study of blood T cell repertoires in COVID-19. Study summary: T cells, B-cell-depleted T cells, or PBMCs provided the cDNA or gDNA that served as material.

Sequences were obtained from peripheral blood. This clonotype was obtained from a human donor in a cohort sampled during active COVID-19.

The CDR3 nucleotides are TGTGCCAGTAGTATAGGAGCGGCGAACACCGGGGAGCTGTTTTTT. It codes for CASSIGAANTGELFF. The chain employs TRBV19 and TRBJ2-2, with a tentative D call TRBD2 (5 bases). Germline assignment: CDR1 LNHDA and CDR2 SQIVND (reference sequence). CDR3 length: 15 residues. V was shortened by 1 base and J by 0 bases, with 6 bases between the two germline ends.